Sequencing of this TCR beta chain was carried out in a study of tumor-infiltrating lymphocytes in primary liver carcinoma (dated by TCRdb to between 2016 and 2019). A note on the overall study: A handful of patients with histopathologically diagnosed primary liver carcinoma underwent surgical resection in China between 2015 and March 2016. TCRbeta repertoire sequencing covered about 35 specimens from 5 patients: 25 or so tumor regions, 5 adjacent noncancerous liver tissues and 5 peripheral blood samples. The tumors of the five patients were staged as T1-T3 N0M0, with maximum diameters ranging from roughly 4.2 to 10 cm. Hepatocellular carcinoma (four) or combined HCC and intrahepatic cholangiocarcinoma (one) was present in the five patients, who were three men and two women aged 30 to 69 years. Each sample produced roughly 3.65 to 7.13 million productive TCRbeta reads, and read depth showed no significant difference between tissue types. High reproducibility was observed for the technical replicate repertoires, with mean shared-clone rates around 0.9 and correlation coefficients above 0.95. TCRbeta repertoire sequencing, expression microarrays and whole-exome sequencing were combined in the study across five regions of each liver tumor, with adjacent normal tissue and blood also included.

Overall study outcomes, separate from this receptor: Pairs of tumor regions showed greater repertoire overlap (mean roughly 35%) than tumor-adjacent pairs (around 17%) or tumor-blood pairs (approximately 15%), which is consistent with antigen-driven expansion. Only the TCR beta chain was sequenced, so true repertoire diversity is likely underestimated because unpaired alpha chains were not captured. The top 250 clones accounted for a significantly greater share of the repertoire in tumors than in blood (p = 0.039). The study included only a handful of patients, and the authors note findings should be validated in a larger study. Bulk unsorted samples precluded comparing CD4+ and CD8+ T cell repertoires.

TCRbeta-specific cDNA was reverse-transcribed from 500 to 550 ng total RNA using a constant-region primer and ProtoScript II reverse transcriptase. Construction of the TCRbeta libraries relied on three nested rounds of multiplex PCR, following a slightly modified ARM-PCR procedure. Multiplex TRBV1-TRBV30 forward primers and a Cbeta reverse primer were used in the first two PCR rounds, each of which was run for around 10 cycles. Sample barcodes and Illumina adapters were added in a final 25-cycle PCR with Deep VentR polymerase. Before sequencing, amplicons of 200-500 bp were gel-purified using a QIAquick gel extraction kit. An Illumina HiSeq 2500 was used to sequence the TCRbeta amplicons, generating 250-bp paired-end reads. The paper's processing steps were these. Trimmomatic v0.33 was used to quality-trim the reads, and FLASH v1.2.11 was used to merge paired reads so that full CDR3 sequences could be recovered. V, D and J germline segments were assigned to the rearranged TCRbeta sequences using MiGEC v1.2.1b. Clonotype statistics, along with Shannon-Wiener diversity indices, were calculated using VDJtools v1.0.0. Except for diversity analysis, only each sample's 250 most abundant clonotypes were used in subsequent analyses to reduce sampling bias. Through fastp at Q25 and MiXCR, TCRdb rebuilt clones from the public reads, retaining in-frame beta chains. Identical CDR3 proteins give one entry, which carries the most common genes and DNA. TCRdb, rather than the study authors, made the V and J calls. For this sample there are 310,000 or so distinct CDR3 sequences; more than 55% appear just once. The ten largest clones capture about 18% of the sample.

RNA from unsorted whole blood was extracted with TRIzol reagent, and germline DNA was obtained with the DNeasy Blood & Tissue kit. At the time of sampling, the patients were treatment-naive and had chronic HBV infection. Roughly 4 milliliters of peripheral blood were collected into K2EDTA tubes before surgery. Sequences KGHDR (CDR1) and SFDVKD (CDR2) are obtained from the germline V gene. The CDR3 starts with the cysteine, ends with the phenylalanine, and has 15 residues. Only CDR3 DNA remains: 45 bases, in frame from the first base. V drops 4 bases and J drops 5 bases, leaving 17 bases in between. Worth noting for this clonotype: This clone's antigen is unknown. No base qualities exist here, and no much larger clone lies one base off it.

What was sequenced was peripheral blood. The clonotype was recovered from a woman aged 25 to 39 with primary liver carcinoma and hepatitis B virus infection. The chain is made from TRBV24-1 and TRBJ2-7; D gene: possibly TRBD1, on 6 matching bases. The CDR3 protein is CATSESGAPVDEQYF. At the DNA level, the sequence is TGTGCCACCAGTGAGTCAGGGGCCCCTGTTGACGAGCAGTACTTC.